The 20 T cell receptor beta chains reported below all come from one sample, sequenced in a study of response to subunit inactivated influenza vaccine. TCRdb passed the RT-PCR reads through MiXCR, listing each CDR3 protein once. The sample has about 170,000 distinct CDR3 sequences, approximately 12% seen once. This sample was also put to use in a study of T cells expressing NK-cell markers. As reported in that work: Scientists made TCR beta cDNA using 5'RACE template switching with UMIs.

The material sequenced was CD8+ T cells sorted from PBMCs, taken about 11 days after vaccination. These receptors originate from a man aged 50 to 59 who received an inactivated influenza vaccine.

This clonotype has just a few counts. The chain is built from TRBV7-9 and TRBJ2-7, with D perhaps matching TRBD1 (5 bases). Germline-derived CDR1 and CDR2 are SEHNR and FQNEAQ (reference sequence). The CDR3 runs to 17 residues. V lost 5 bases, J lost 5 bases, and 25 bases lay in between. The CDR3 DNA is TGTGCCAGCAGCCCTACCCCCGTTGACCCCAGGGCTGACGAGCAGTACTTC. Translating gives CASSPTPVDPRADEQYF. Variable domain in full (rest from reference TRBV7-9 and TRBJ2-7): DTGVSQNPRHKITKRGQNVTFRCDPISEHNRLYWYRQTLGQGPEFLTYFQNEAQLEKSRLLSDRFSAERPKGSFSTLEIQRTEQGDSAMYLCASSPTPVDPRADEQYFGPGTRLTVT.

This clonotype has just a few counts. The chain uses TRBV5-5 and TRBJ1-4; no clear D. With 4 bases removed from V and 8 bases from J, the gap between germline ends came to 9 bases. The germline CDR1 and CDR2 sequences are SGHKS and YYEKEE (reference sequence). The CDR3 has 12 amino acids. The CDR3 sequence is CASSRSLEKLFF. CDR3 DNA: TGTGCCAGCAGCCGATCTCTAGAAAAACTGTTTTTT.

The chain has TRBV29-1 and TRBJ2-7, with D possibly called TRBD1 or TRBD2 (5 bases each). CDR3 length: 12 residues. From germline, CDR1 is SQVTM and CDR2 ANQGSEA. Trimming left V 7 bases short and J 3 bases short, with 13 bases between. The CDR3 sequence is CSAGTAGYEQYF. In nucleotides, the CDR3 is TGCAGCGCTGGGACGGCCGGCTACGAGCAGTACTTC.

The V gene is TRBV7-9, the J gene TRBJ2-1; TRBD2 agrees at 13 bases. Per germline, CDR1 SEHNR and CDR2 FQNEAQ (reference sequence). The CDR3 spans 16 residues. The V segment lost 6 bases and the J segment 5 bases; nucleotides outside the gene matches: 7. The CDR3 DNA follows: TGTGCCAGCAGGCGCGGGACTAGCGGGACGGACAATGAGCAGTTCTTC. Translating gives CASRRGTSGTDNEQFF.

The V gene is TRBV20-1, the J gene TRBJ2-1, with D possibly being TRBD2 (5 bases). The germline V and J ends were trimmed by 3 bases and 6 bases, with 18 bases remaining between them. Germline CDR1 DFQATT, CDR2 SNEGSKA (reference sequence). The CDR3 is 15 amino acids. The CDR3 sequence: CSASPRVALPNEQFF. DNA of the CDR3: TGCAGTGCTAGCCCGAGAGTAGCGCTCCCCAATGAGCAGTTCTTC.

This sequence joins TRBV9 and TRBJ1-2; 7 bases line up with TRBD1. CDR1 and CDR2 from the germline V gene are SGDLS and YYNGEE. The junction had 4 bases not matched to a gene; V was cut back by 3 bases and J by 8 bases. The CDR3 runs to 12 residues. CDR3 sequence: CASSGTGTGYTF. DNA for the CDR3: TGTGCCAGCAGCGGGACAGGCACGGGCTACACCTTC.

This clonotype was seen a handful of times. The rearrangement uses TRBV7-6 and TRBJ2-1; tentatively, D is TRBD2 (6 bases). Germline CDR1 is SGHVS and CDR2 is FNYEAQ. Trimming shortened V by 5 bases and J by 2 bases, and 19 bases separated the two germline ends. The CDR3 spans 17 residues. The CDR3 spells CASSPRDSLLPYNEQFF. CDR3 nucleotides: TGTGCCAGCAGCCCGAGGGACTCTCTCCTTCCCTACAATGAGCAGTTCTTC.

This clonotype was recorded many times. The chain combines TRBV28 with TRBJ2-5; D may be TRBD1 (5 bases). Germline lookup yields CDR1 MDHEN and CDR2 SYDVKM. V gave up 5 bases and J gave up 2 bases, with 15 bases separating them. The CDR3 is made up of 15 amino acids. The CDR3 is CASSPTRVLQETQYF. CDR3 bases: TGTGCCAGCAGTCCAACCAGGGTTTTGCAAGAGACCCAGTACTTC.

The DNA for the CDR3 is TGTGCCAGCACCCCAAACACGGGGGACCACGAGCAGTACTTC. This encodes CASTPNTGDHEQYF. The chain has TRBV7-9 and TRBJ2-7; weak D call: TRBD2 (6 bases). The V end lost 7 bases, the J end lost 5 bases, and 18 bases lay between the germline ends. Germline CDR1 and CDR2: SEHNR and FQNEAQ (reference sequence). This CDR3 has 14 residues.

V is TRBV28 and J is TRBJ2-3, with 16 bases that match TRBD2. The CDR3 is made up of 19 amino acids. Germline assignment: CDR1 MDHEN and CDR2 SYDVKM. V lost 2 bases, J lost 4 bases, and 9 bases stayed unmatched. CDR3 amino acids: CASSLPGTSGRGLSDTQYF. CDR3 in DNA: TGTGCCAGCAGTTTACCAGGGACTAGCGGGAGGGGGCTGTCAGATACGCAGTATTTT.

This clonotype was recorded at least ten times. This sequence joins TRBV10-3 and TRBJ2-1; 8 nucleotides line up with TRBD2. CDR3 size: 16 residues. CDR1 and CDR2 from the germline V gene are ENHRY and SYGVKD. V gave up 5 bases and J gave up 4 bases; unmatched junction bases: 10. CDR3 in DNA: TGTGCCATCAGTCTTGGGATAGCGGGGCAATACAATGAGCAGTTCTTC. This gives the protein CAISLGIAGQYNEQFF.

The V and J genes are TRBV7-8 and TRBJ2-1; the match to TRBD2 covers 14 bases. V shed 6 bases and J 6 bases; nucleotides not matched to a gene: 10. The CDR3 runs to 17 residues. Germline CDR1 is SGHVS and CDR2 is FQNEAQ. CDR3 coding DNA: TGTGCCAGCAGAACTTGGGGACTAGCGGGAGACGGCAATGAGCAGTTCTTC. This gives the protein CASRTWGLAGDGNEQFF.

Here the CDR3 reads CASSFSGLPGRNQPQHF. The CDR3 nucleotides are TGTGCCAGCAGCTTTTCCGGACTGCCGGGCAGGAATCAGCCCCAGCATTTT. The chain is built from TRBV7-8 and TRBJ1-5, with D unresolved. Trimming shortened V by 3 bases and J by 4 bases, and 19 bases separated the two germline ends. The germline gives CDR1 SGHVS, CDR2 FQNEAQ. The CDR3 has 17 amino acids.

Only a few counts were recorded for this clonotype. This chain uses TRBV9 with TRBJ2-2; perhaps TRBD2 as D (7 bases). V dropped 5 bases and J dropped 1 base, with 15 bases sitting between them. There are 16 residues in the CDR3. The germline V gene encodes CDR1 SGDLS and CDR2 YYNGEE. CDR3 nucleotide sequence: TGTGCCAGCAGACCTGGGGGGGGCCAGAACACCGGGGAGCTGTTTTTT. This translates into CASRPGGGQNTGELFF.

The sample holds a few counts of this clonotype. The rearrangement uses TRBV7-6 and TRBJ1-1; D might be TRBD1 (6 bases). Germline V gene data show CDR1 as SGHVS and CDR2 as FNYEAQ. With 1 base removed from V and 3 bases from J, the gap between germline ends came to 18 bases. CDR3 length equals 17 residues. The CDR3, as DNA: TGTGCCAGCAGCTTAGTTCCGGGACACCTGCGGGACACTGAAGCTTTCTTT. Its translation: CASSLVPGHLRDTEAFF.

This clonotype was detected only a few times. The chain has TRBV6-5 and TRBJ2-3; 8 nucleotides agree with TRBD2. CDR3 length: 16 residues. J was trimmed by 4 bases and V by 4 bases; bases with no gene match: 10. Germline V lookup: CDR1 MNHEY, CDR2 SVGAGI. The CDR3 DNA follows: TGTGCCAGCAGTTCCACCGGGACTAGTTTGGCAGATACGCAGTATTTT. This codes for CASSSTGTSLADTQYF.

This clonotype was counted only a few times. This CDR3 is CASNSGSSYNEQFF. The CDR3 bases are TGTGCCAGTAATAGCGGGAGCTCCTACAATGAGCAGTTCTTC. The rearrangement links TRBV28 to TRBJ2-1, with 9 bases identical to TRBD2. CDR3 size: 14 residues. Per germline, CDR1 MDHEN and CDR2 SYDVKM. V was clipped by 9 bases and J by 0 bases; unmatched bases: 3.

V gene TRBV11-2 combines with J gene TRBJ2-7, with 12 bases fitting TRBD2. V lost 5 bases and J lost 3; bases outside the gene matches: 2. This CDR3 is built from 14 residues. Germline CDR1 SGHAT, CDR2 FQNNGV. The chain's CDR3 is CASSLAGGDYEQYF. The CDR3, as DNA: TGTGCCAGCAGCCTAGCGGGGGGGGACTACGAGCAGTACTTC. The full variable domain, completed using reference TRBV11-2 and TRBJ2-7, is EAGVAQSPRYKIIEKRQSVAFWCNPISGHATLYWYQQILGQGPKLLIQFQNNGVVDDSQLPKDRFSAERLKGVDSTLKIQPAKLEDSAVYLCASSLAGGDYEQYFGPGTRLTVT.

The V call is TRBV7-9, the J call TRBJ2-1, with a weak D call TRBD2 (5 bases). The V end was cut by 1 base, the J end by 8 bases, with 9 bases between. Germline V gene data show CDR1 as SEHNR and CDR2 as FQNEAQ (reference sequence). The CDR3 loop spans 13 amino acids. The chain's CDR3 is CASSLVLDHEQFF. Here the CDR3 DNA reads TGTGCCAGCAGCTTAGTACTAGATCATGAGCAGTTCTTC. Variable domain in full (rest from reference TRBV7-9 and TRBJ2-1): DTGVSQNPRHKITKRGQNVTFRCDPISEHNRLYWYRQTLGQGPEFLTYFQNEAQLEKSRLLSDRFSAERPKGSFSTLEIQRTEQGDSAMYLCASSLVLDHEQFFGPGTRLTVL.

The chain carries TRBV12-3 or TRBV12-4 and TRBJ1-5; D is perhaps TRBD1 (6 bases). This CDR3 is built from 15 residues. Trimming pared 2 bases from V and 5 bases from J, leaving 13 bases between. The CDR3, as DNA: TGTGCCAGCAGTTTACTTGGAACAGGGTATCAGCCCCAGCATTTT. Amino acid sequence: CASSLLGTGYQPQHF.